Each of the 2 T cell receptor beta chains below was sequenced from the same sample in a study of cytomegalovirus exposure and HLA in healthy donors (dated by TCRdb to 2016 to 2017). Libraries were prepared through the immunoSEQ multiplex PCR assay. The multiplex PCR relied on a mix of 60 forward primers for TCR Vbeta segments and 13 reverse primers for TCR Jbeta segments. TCRdb re-hosts the immuneACCESS table, in-frame sequences only. Its copies lack some clones; in the studies checked, an unresolved V gene accounts for under half of them, and the cause for the rest is not known. This sample's records show some 150,000 clones. Clones ranked in the top ten supply around 2.4% of the sample. The sequenced sample was PBMCs. These TCRs come from a woman younger than 35 in good health and CMV-seronegative.

The chain employs TRBV20-1 and TRBJ2-7, with D perhaps matching TRBD1 (6 bases). This CDR3 region has 11 residues. In germline, CDR1 is DFQATT, CDR2 SNEGSKA (reference sequence). V lost 6 bases, J lost 2 bases, and 8 bases lay in between. The CDR3 coding sequence is TGCAGTGCCCAGGGGCCCTACGAGCAGTACTTC. It specifies CSAQGPYEQYF.

The chain couples TRBV6-5 to TRBJ2-3; 8 positions agree with TRBD1. The ends lost 6 bases at V and 1 base at J; junction bases unmatched: 6. The germline gives CDR1 MNHEY, CDR2 SVGAGI. The CDR3 runs 15 residues. CDR3 sequence reads: CASSRMTGGTDTQYF. In DNA, the CDR3 is TGTGCCAGCAGCCGTATGACAGGGGGCACAGATACGCAGTATTTT.